Shown below are 2 T cell receptor beta chains from a single sample sequenced in a study of blood T cell repertoires in COVID-19. Sequenced by immunoSEQ multiplex PCR; TCRdb stores in-frame clones only, minus some. Of under 250,000 clones listed, 80% to 90% were seen once; the top ten hold over 1.2%. The sample was peripheral blood. The receptors originated from a man at least 80 years old with acute or convalescent COVID-19.

V and J are TRBV19 and TRBJ2-3; TRBD2 matches 7 bases. The ends lost 4 bases at V and 4 bases at J; junction bases unmatched: 11. The CDR3 sequence is 16 residues long. Germline lookup yields CDR1 LNHDA and CDR2 SQIVND (reference sequence). The CDR3: CASSNIFSGVADTQYF. In nucleotides, the CDR3 is TGTGCCAGTAGTAACATCTTCAGCGGGGTAGCAGATACGCAGTATTTT.

This clone was recorded only once. The chain joins TRBV5-8 to TRBJ1-1; 9 bases fit TRBD1. This CDR3 comprises 17 residues. Germline CDR1 SGHTS, CDR2 YDEGEE. After removal of 5 bases from V and 2 bases from J, the junction contained 13 bases not matched to a gene. This CDR3 reads CASRDRDRAWGNTEAFF. The CDR3 region has the DNA TGTGCCAGCAGGGACCGGGACAGGGCGTGGGGAAACACTGAAGCTTTCTTT.